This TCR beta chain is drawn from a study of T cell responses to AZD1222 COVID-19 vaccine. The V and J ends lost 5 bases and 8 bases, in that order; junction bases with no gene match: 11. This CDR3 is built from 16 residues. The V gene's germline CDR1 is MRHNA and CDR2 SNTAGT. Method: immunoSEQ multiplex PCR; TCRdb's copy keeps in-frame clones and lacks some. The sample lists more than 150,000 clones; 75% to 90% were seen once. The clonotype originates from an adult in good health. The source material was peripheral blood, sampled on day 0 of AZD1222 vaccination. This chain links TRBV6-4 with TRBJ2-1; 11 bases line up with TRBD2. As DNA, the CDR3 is TGTGCCAGCAGTAGGGGGACTAGCGGCCGAGAGTATGAGCAGTTCTTC. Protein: CASSRGTSGREYEQFF.